This T cell receptor beta chain derives from a study of CD8 T cells in Susac syndrome. CDR1 is DFQATT, CDR2 SNEGSKA, per germline (reference sequence). The CDR3 loop spans 14 amino acids. V was trimmed by 3 bases and J by 0 bases, leaving 9 bases between them. RNA was extracted with the RNeasy kit, and a quantity of roughly 0.45 to 1 ug was reverse transcribed using random hexamers. By means of immunoSEQ multiplex PCR, TCR beta CDR3 spanning 54 Vbeta and 13 Jbeta underwent amplification. MiXCR, applied by TCRdb to the immunoSEQ multiplex PCR reads, yields one record per CDR3 protein. The sample includes 150,000 to 250,000 distinct CDR3 sequences, around 96% of them seen just once. TCR beta sequences were obtained from blood CD8+ and CD4+ T cells. Relapsing-remitting disease, either stable or active, was present in the multiple sclerosis controls, who were treatment-naive patients. TEMRA cells underwent FACS enrichment and CD8+ and CD4+ T cells underwent negative isolation.

The source material was CD4+ T cells from PBMCs. The rearrangement links TRBV20-1 to TRBJ2-1; perhaps TRBD2 as D (6 bases). This receptor was obtained from a human donor with multiple sclerosis. CDR3 amino acids: CSARFGSSYNEQFF. CDR3 nucleotide sequence: TGCAGTGCTAGGTTCGGGAGCTCCTACAATGAGCAGTTCTTC.